These T cell receptor beta chains were read from a single sample in a study of T cells in Graves' hyperthyroidism and ophthalmopathy. TCRdb reanalysed the multiplex PCR reads using MiXCR and keeps one entry per CDR3 protein. The sample consists of some 620,000 distinct CDR3 sequences, under 20% of them appearing once. Specimen: blood. These receptors came from a woman younger than 45 with Graves' hyperthyroidism. The CDR3 runs from the conserved cysteine through the conserved F or W. D genes are given only for firm matches. Rows may omit the clone size; those that give it use once, few, many or a size class.

j_call: TRBJ2-5
clone_size: NA
v_call: TRBV6-2/TRBV6-3
d_call: NA
cdr3_nt: TGTGCCAGCAGTTATGTCAGGTACCAAGAGACCCAGTACTTC
cdr3_aa: CASSYVRYQETQYF

j_call: TRBJ2-7
clone_size: NA
v_call: TRBV28
d_call: NA
cdr3_nt: TGTGCCAGCAGTAATATGTGGGGCAGGACCGTCGGGCTGCAGTACTTC
cdr3_aa: CASSNMWGRTVGLQYF

j_call: TRBJ2-7
clone_size: NA
v_call: TRBV6-1
d_call: TRBD2
cdr3_nt: TGTGCCAGCCACGGGACTATCGCTTACGAGCAGTACTTC
cdr3_aa: CASHGTIAYEQYF

j_call: TRBJ2-3
clone_size: many
v_call: TRBV20-1
d_call: NA
cdr3_nt: TGCAGTGCTAGAGATCGCGACGACCCTAGCACAGATACGCAGTATTTT
cdr3_aa: CSARDRDDPSTDTQYF

j_call: TRBJ1-5
clone_size: few
v_call: TRBV7-2
d_call: NA
cdr3_nt: TGTGCCAGCAGCTTACAGGAGGTGCAGCCCCAGCATTTT
cdr3_aa: CASSLQEVQPQHF

j_call: TRBJ1-1
clone_size: many
v_call: TRBV6-5
d_call: NA
cdr3_nt: TGTGCCAGCAGTTACTCGGGTACCGAAAAGGGAGCTTTCTTT
cdr3_aa: CASSYSGTEKGAFF

j_call: TRBJ2-5
clone_size: many
v_call: TRBV11-2
d_call: NA
cdr3_nt: TGTGCCAGCAGCTTAGGCTATAGAGGAGATGAGACCCAGTACTTC
cdr3_aa: CASSLGYRGDETQYF

j_call: TRBJ1-5
clone_size: NA
v_call: TRBV28
d_call: NA
cdr3_nt: TGTGCCAGCAGCTCAGCGGGGATAGGTCAGCCCCAGCATTTT
cdr3_aa: CASSSAGIGQPQHF

j_call: TRBJ2-7
clone_size: many
v_call: TRBV6-1
d_call: TRBD1
cdr3_nt: TGTGCCAGCAGTAGATCCACAGGGGTAGAGCAGTACTTC
cdr3_aa: CASSRSTGVEQYF

j_call: TRBJ2-2
clone_size: few
v_call: TRBV7-2
d_call: TRBD2
cdr3_nt: TGTGCCAGCAGCTTAAATCGGGAGGTTGGCACCGGGGAGCTGTTTTTT
cdr3_aa: CASSLNREVGTGELFF

j_call: TRBJ2-1
clone_size: NA
v_call: TRBV12-3/TRBV12-4
d_call: TRBD2
cdr3_nt: TGTGCCAGCGCGTTTGGGGGACTAGCGGGAGGCTTAATTTTTTCCAATGAGCAGTTCTTC
cdr3_aa: CASAFGGLAGGLIFSNEQFF

j_call: TRBJ2-1
clone_size: few
v_call: TRBV7-2
d_call: TRBD1
cdr3_nt: TGTGCCAGCAGCTCGGGACAGGGTCTGTCGCAGTTCTTC
cdr3_aa: CASSSGQGLSQFF

j_call: TRBJ2-3
clone_size: NA
v_call: TRBV30
d_call: TRBD1
cdr3_nt: TGTGCCTGGAGTGCTGGGACAGGGGCTATCTATAGCACAGATACGCAGTATTTT
cdr3_aa: CAWSAGTGAIYSTDTQYF

j_call: TRBJ2-5
clone_size: many
v_call: TRBV6-1
d_call: NA
cdr3_nt: TGTGCCAGCAGTTATTTGGGGCCGAGGGAGACCCAGTACTTC
cdr3_aa: CASSYLGPRETQYF

j_call: TRBJ1-6
clone_size: NA
v_call: TRBV13
d_call: NA
cdr3_nt: TGTGCCAGTTCGGACTCATTAGACAATTCACCCCTCCACTTT
cdr3_aa: CASSDSLDNSPLHF

j_call: TRBJ2-7
clone_size: many
v_call: TRBV28
d_call: NA
cdr3_nt: TGTGCCAGCAGTTTAGGACCCCCCCCCTACGAGCAGTACTTC
cdr3_aa: CASSLGPPPYEQYF

j_call: TRBJ2-2
clone_size: NA
v_call: TRBV2
d_call: TRBD2
cdr3_nt: TGTGCCAGCAGCGGGGGGGTGAACACCGGGGAGCTGTTTTTT
cdr3_aa: CASSGGVNTGELFF

j_call: TRBJ2-5
clone_size: many
v_call: TRBV7-2
d_call: NA
cdr3_nt: TGTGCCAGCAGCCCAGGGTTAGGACCTTTTATTTCGTCCCAGTACTTC
cdr3_aa: CASSPGLGPFISSQYF

j_call: TRBJ1-1
clone_size: many
v_call: TRBV6-1
d_call: NA
cdr3_nt: TGTGCCAGCAGCACCCGGGGGATGAACACTGAAGCTTTCTTT
cdr3_aa: CASSTRGMNTEAFF

j_call: TRBJ2-7
clone_size: many
v_call: TRBV28
d_call: NA
cdr3_nt: TGTGCCAGCCACAGGGATGTCCCCTACGAGCAGTACTTC
cdr3_aa: CASHRDVPYEQYF

j_call: TRBJ2-7
clone_size: many
v_call: TRBV20-1
d_call: NA
cdr3_nt: TGCAGTGCTACCGACTACGAGCAGTACTTC
cdr3_aa: CSATDYEQYF

j_call: TRBJ2-1
clone_size: few
v_call: TRBV20-1
d_call: NA
cdr3_nt: TGCAGTGCTGATGACAGTTACAATGAGCAGTTCTTC
cdr3_aa: CSADDSYNEQFF

j_call: TRBJ2-2
clone_size: few
v_call: TRBV28
d_call: TRBD2
cdr3_nt: TGTGCCAGCGGCTTTAGCGGGGGCAACACCGGGGAGCTGTTTTTT
cdr3_aa: CASGFSGGNTGELFF

j_call: TRBJ2-2
clone_size: many
v_call: TRBV24-1
d_call: TRBD1
cdr3_nt: TGTGCCACCAGTGATCCTCGACCGGGACAGGGGGTCCCCGGGGAGCTGTTTTTT
cdr3_aa: CATSDPRPGQGVPGELFF

j_call: TRBJ2-5
clone_size: few
v_call: TRBV7-8
d_call: NA
cdr3_nt: TGTGCCAGCAGCTTCAGGGCTCAACAAGAGACCCAGTACTTC
cdr3_aa: CASSFRAQQETQYF

j_call: TRBJ1-1
clone_size: many
v_call: TRBV11-1
d_call: NA
cdr3_nt: TGTGCCAGCAGACGACAGTACGACACTGAAGCTTTCTTT
cdr3_aa: CASRRQYDTEAFF

j_call: TRBJ2-1
clone_size: many
v_call: TRBV5-1
d_call: NA
cdr3_nt: TGCGCCAGCAGCTTGGCTGAGACCTACAATGAGCAGTTCTTC
cdr3_aa: CASSLAETYNEQFF

j_call: TRBJ1-1
clone_size: NA
v_call: TRBV20-1
d_call: NA
cdr3_nt: TGCAGTGCTAGAGAAGCGACAGTGAACACTGAAGCTTTCTTT
cdr3_aa: CSAREATVNTEAFF

j_call: TRBJ2-3
clone_size: many
v_call: TRBV2
d_call: NA
cdr3_nt: TGTGCCAGCAGTGAACCGCAGACAGATACGCAGTATTTT
cdr3_aa: CASSEPQTDTQYF

j_call: TRBJ2-1
clone_size: many
v_call: TRBV7-2
d_call: NA
cdr3_nt: TGTGCCAGCAGCTGGATGGTAGGTCCGGATTCCTACAATGAGCAGTTCTTC
cdr3_aa: CASSWMVGPDSYNEQFF

j_call: TRBJ2-3
clone_size: many
v_call: TRBV11-2
d_call: NA
cdr3_nt: TGTGCCAGCAGCTTCAGGGTTCCAAGCACAGATACGCAGTATTTT
cdr3_aa: CASSFRVPSTDTQYF

j_call: TRBJ1-1
clone_size: NA
v_call: TRBV27
d_call: NA
cdr3_nt: TGTGCCAGCAGTTTTGGGGGGATCGACACTGAAGCTTTCTTT
cdr3_aa: CASSFGGIDTEAFF

j_call: TRBJ1-2
clone_size: many
v_call: TRBV30
d_call: NA
cdr3_nt: TGTGCCTGGAGTATAGGGGTGGGGTATGGCTACACCTTC
cdr3_aa: CAWSIGVGYGYTF

j_call: TRBJ2-7
clone_size: NA
v_call: TRBV19
d_call: TRBD2
cdr3_nt: TGTGCCAGTAGTATGAAGCCCAGCGGGACCTACTACGAGCAGTACTTC
cdr3_aa: CASSMKPSGTYYEQYF

j_call: TRBJ1-2
clone_size: many
v_call: TRBV2
d_call: NA
cdr3_nt: TGTGCCAGCCCCACGGTGGAGGGCAGAAGCAACTATGGCTACACCTTC
cdr3_aa: CASPTVEGRSNYGYTF

j_call: TRBJ1-1
clone_size: few
v_call: TRBV20-1
d_call: NA
cdr3_nt: TGCAGTGCTAGGAACAGCATGAACACTGAAGCTTTCTTT
cdr3_aa: CSARNSMNTEAFF

j_call: TRBJ2-2
clone_size: NA
v_call: TRBV20-1
d_call: TRBD2
cdr3_nt: TGCAGTGCTAGAGATTGGGAGCGGGAGACCGGGGAGCTGTTTTTT
cdr3_aa: CSARDWERETGELFF

j_call: TRBJ2-5
clone_size: many
v_call: TRBV14
d_call: NA
cdr3_nt: TGTGCCAGCAGCCAAGAGCGAGGGGGAGAGACCCAGTACTTC
cdr3_aa: CASSQERGGETQYF

j_call: TRBJ2-5
clone_size: many
v_call: TRBV6-1
d_call: NA
cdr3_nt: TGTGCCAGCAGTGCTCTAGCCATCCAGACCCAGTACTTC
cdr3_aa: CASSALAIQTQYF

j_call: TRBJ2-7
clone_size: few
v_call: TRBV19
d_call: TRBD1
cdr3_nt: TGTGCCAGTAAGAGACAGGGGGCTACGCAATCCTACGAGCAGTACTTC
cdr3_aa: CASKRQGATQSYEQYF

j_call: TRBJ2-1
clone_size: many
v_call: TRBV7-2
d_call: NA
cdr3_nt: TGTGCCAGCAGCTTATCGTACGGGACTTATGAGCAGTTCTTC
cdr3_aa: CASSLSYGTYEQFF

j_call: TRBJ2-7
clone_size: many
v_call: TRBV28
d_call: NA
cdr3_nt: TGTGCCAGCAGTCCTCACAGGGAACTATCCTACGAGCAGTACTTC
cdr3_aa: CASSPHRELSYEQYF

j_call: TRBJ1-4
clone_size: many
v_call: TRBV30
d_call: NA
cdr3_nt: TGTGCCTGGAAAGATTCAGCTAATGAAAAACTGTTTTTT
cdr3_aa: CAWKDSANEKLFF

j_call: TRBJ2-5
clone_size: NA
v_call: TRBV25-1
d_call: TRBD1
cdr3_nt: TGTGCCAGCAGTGCCGGCAGGGGGCGTCAAGAGACCCAGTACTTC
cdr3_aa: CASSAGRGRQETQYF

j_call: TRBJ1-3
clone_size: many
v_call: TRBV12-3/TRBV12-4
d_call: NA
cdr3_nt: TGTGCCAGCAGTTTACGGCCTAGTTCCGGAAACACCATATATTTT
cdr3_aa: CASSLRPSSGNTIYF

j_call: TRBJ2-1
clone_size: once
v_call: TRBV7-2
d_call: TRBD2
cdr3_nt: TGTGCCAGCATCTTAGGACTAGCGGAGCTTTACAATGAGCAGTTCTTC
cdr3_aa: CASILGLAELYNEQFF

j_call: TRBJ2-1
clone_size: NA
v_call: TRBV4-2
d_call: NA
cdr3_nt: TGTGCCAGCAGGTACGGGGACTACAATGAGCAGTTCTTC
cdr3_aa: CASRYGDYNEQFF

j_call: TRBJ2-7
clone_size: many
v_call: TRBV12-3/TRBV12-4
d_call: NA
cdr3_nt: TGTGCCAGCAGTGGACAGGGAGGGGGTTCGAGCGAGCAGTACTTC
cdr3_aa: CASSGQGGGSSEQYF

j_call: TRBJ1-2
clone_size: many
v_call: TRBV20-1
d_call: TRBD1
cdr3_nt: TGCAGTGCGACAACGGGCGGACAGGTCTATGGCTACACCTTC
cdr3_aa: CSATTGGQVYGYTF

j_call: TRBJ2-1
clone_size: NA
v_call: TRBV5-1
d_call: TRBD1
cdr3_nt: TGCGCCAGCACAACCCCGGGACAGGGAGAGAATGAGCAGTTCTTC
cdr3_aa: CASTTPGQGENEQFF

j_call: TRBJ2-1
clone_size: NA
v_call: TRBV9
d_call: NA
cdr3_nt: TGTGCCAGCAGCGTAGGGATTAACAATGAGCAGTTCTTC
cdr3_aa: CASSVGINNEQFF

j_call: TRBJ1-2
clone_size: NA
v_call: TRBV29-1
d_call: NA
cdr3_nt: TGCAGCGTTGAGGGGGGCAGCCTGAACTATGGCTACACCTTC
cdr3_aa: CSVEGGSLNYGYTF

j_call: TRBJ1-1
clone_size: few
v_call: TRBV15
d_call: TRBD1
cdr3_nt: TGTGCCACCAGCGTTAGACAGGGGGCTGGAACTGAAGCTTTCTTT
cdr3_aa: CATSVRQGAGTEAFF

j_call: TRBJ2-1
clone_size: many
v_call: TRBV5-1
d_call: NA
cdr3_nt: TGCGCCAGCAGCAGAGGTACGGGAATCGGGAATGAGCAGTTCTTC
cdr3_aa: CASSRGTGIGNEQFF

j_call: TRBJ2-7
clone_size: many
v_call: TRBV27
d_call: NA
cdr3_nt: TGTGCCAGCAGTGTCGGCAGGGCCATCTCCTACGAGCAGTACTTC
cdr3_aa: CASSVGRAISYEQYF

j_call: TRBJ2-1
clone_size: few
v_call: TRBV7-3
d_call: TRBD2
cdr3_nt: TGTGCCAGCAGCTTATACGCTAGCGGGGATTCCTACAATGAGCAGTTCTTC
cdr3_aa: CASSLYASGDSYNEQFF

j_call: TRBJ2-3
clone_size: NA
v_call: TRBV6-2/TRBV6-3
d_call: NA
cdr3_nt: TGTGCCAGCAGAAGACCGGGCTCCGATACGCAGTATTTT
cdr3_aa: CASRRPGSDTQYF

j_call: TRBJ1-2
clone_size: NA
v_call: TRBV24-1
d_call: TRBD1
cdr3_nt: TGTGCCACCAGCACCTCGGAGGGGGCAAGAGGCTACACCTTC
cdr3_aa: CATSTSEGARGYTF

j_call: TRBJ2-1
clone_size: few
v_call: TRBV7-3
d_call: TRBD2
cdr3_nt: TGTGCCAGCAGCTTCCTGCCGGGAGGGCCCTACAATGAGCAGTTCTTC
cdr3_aa: CASSFLPGGPYNEQFF

j_call: TRBJ1-5
clone_size: many
v_call: TRBV18
d_call: TRBD1
cdr3_nt: TGTGCCAGCTCCGCCGGGACAGGGTTGCATTTT
cdr3_aa: CASSAGTGLHF